Listed below are T cell receptor beta chains from one sample, sequenced in a study of shared clonotypes between healthy human individuals. Here immunoSEQ multiplex PCR was the method, and the copy in TCRdb shows in-frame clones only, minus some. Of fewer than 1.6 million clones in the sample, approximately 98.5% are singletons; the top ten hold about 0.35%. Sequencing was carried out using naive CD4+ T cells sorted from blood. Receptors originate from a man aged 25-45 years in good health. Both conserved end residues are part of each CDR3. The D gene is left open where the match is weak. Clone size appears in some rows only: once, few, many, or a class for an expanded clone.

cdr3_aa cdr3_nt j_call d_call clone_size v_call
CASSSGQGDQPQHF TGTGCCAGCAGTTCGGGACAGGGAGATCAGCCCCAGCATTTT TRBJ1-5 TRBD1 . TRBV28
CASSLGRAAPTYNEQFF TGTGCCAGCAGCTTGGGGAGGGCGGCCCCCACCTACAATGAGCAGTTCTTC TRBJ2-1 TRBD2 . TRBV7-9
CASSRGSSSYNEQFF TGTGCCAGCAGCCGAGGGTCTTCCTCCTACAATGAGCAGTTCTTC TRBJ2-1 . . TRBV7-2
CATSGTTRYGEQFF TGTGCCACCTCCGGGACAACAAGATATGGTGAGCAGTTCTTC TRBJ2-1 . . TRBV28
CASSRDSGANVLTF TGTGCCAGCAGCCGGGACTCTGGGGCCAACGTCCTGACTTTC TRBJ2-6 . . TRBV7-2
CASSLQGDRTDTQYF TGTGCCAGCTCCCTCCAGGGGGACCGCACAGATACGCAGTATTTT TRBJ2-3 TRBD1 once TRBV6-5
CASSYRGEVPNEKLFF TGTGCCAGCAGCTACAGGGGAGAAGTACCTAATGAAAAACTGTTTTTT TRBJ1-4 TRBD1 . TRBV5-5
CASSFGKTENYGYTF TGCGCCAGCAGCTTTGGAAAGACAGAGAACTATGGCTACACCTTC TRBJ1-2 . once TRBV5-1
CASSLGTITEAFF TGTGCCAGTAGTCTCGGGACAATCACTGAAGCTTTCTTT TRBJ1-1 . . TRBV19
CASSRLTSTNEKLFF TGTGCCAGCTCACGGCTTACTTCAACTAATGAAAAACTGTTTTTT TRBJ1-4 . . TRBV2
CASTSGRAIYLDNEQFF TGTGCCAGCACTAGCGGGAGAGCTATATACCTCGACAATGAGCAGTTCTTC TRBJ2-1 TRBD2 . TRBV27
CASSMLAASTDTQYF TGTGCCAGTAGTATGCTAGCGGCTAGCACAGATACGCAGTATTTT TRBJ2-3 TRBD2 . TRBV19
CASSVDQWFVQPQHF TGTGCCAGCAGCGTAGATCAGTGGTTTGTTCAGCCCCAGCATTTT TRBJ1-5 . once TRBV9
CSVEGRAASDTEAFF TGCAGCGTTGAAGGGCGGGCGGCTAGCGACACTGAAGCTTTCTTT TRBJ1-1 . once TRBV29-1
CASRRERTTGELFF TGTGCCAGCAGACGAGAACGAACAACGGGGGAGCTGTTTTTT TRBJ2-2 . . TRBV6-1
CATSRGQGGEQFF TGTGCCACCAGCAGAGGACAGGGCGGTGAGCAGTTCTTC TRBJ2-1 TRBD1 . TRBV15
CASSLPLLAHYNEQFF TGTGCCAGCAGCTTACCATTACTAGCGCACTACAATGAGCAGTTCTTC TRBJ2-1 TRBD2 once TRBV7-2
CASSDRNSYEQYF TGCGCCAGCAGTGATCGGAACTCCTACGAGCAGTACTTC TRBJ2-7 . . TRBV10-1